The rows below give T cell receptor beta chains drawn from one sample of a study of T cells in Graves' hyperthyroidism and ophthalmopathy. TCRdb re-called the multiplex PCR reads through MiXCR, storing one row per CDR3 protein. This table has 800,000 or so distinct CDR3 sequences, over 35% appearing once. The sample consisted of blood. The receptor source for this set is a man aged 18 to 29 with Graves' hyperthyroidism. CDR3s leave out the opening cysteine and the closing phenylalanine or tryptophan. Each record gives: V gene, CDR3 protein.

>TRBV29-1
SLWTSEETQY
>TRBV20-1
SAKETYEQY
>TRBV15
ATSEEGSNEKLF
>TRBV4-1
ASSPWDRGYEQY
>TRBV15
ATSRGGEGSPYEQY
>TRBV7-7
ASSAAPSYEQY
>TRBV20-1
SARDPSGGYEQY
>TRBV20-1
SATHGPGAGYT
>TRBV7-8
ASSLVVSYNSPLH
>TRBV29-1
SGGRCAVGYT
>TRBV15
ATRTSGSYEQY
>TRBV20-1
SEQGNQPQH
>TRBV13
ASGTSNTGELF
>TRBV6-8
ASSSGGTRDAEAF
>TRBV10-2
ASLSVMGFEQY
>TRBV9
ASSVEGTGDEKLF
>TRBV5-1
ASSLVRGSSEAF
>TRBV2
ASKRESSYEQY
>TRBV10-3
ATVGATKETQY
>TRBV19
ASRDGGNTEAF
>TRBV5-1
ASSHGQGALYEQY
>TRBV2
ASEVLNREDTGELF
>TRBV7-8
ASSLDSGVGAVTQY
>TRBV7-2
ASSQWGGDGSGNTIY
>TRBV11-3
ASSFGYANSPLH
>TRBV19
ASMWHLNTEAF
>TRBV6-5
ASSHSEPRGYT
>TRBV7-8
ASSQGGGGGMETQY
>TRBV25-1
ASSAPGFYQPQH
>TRBV9
ASSAPPQGDPNYGYT
>TRBV4-2
ASSQTGKFSYEQY
>TRBV25-1
ASSAYRSYDGYT
>TRBV6-5
ASSYRGESTEAF
>TRBV7-8
ASSLNRAQRSYEQY
>TRBV4-2
ASSQGTGGSSNQPQH
>TRBV20-1
SARKGCTEAF
>TRBV7-2
ASSSLWVSLLH
>TRBV7-9
ASSVQGNNYGYT
>TRBV11-1
ASSFDRARREQY
>TRBV19
ASKMGALGTEAF
>TRBV7-3
ASSPLGGGKSDTQY
>TRBV19
ASSMPQH
>TRBV12-3/TRBV12-4
ASAREQGGYT
>TRBV25-1
ASSEFFGKTEAF
>TRBV29-1
SVDCGNQPQH
>TRBV2
ASSDSGYGYT
>TRBV20-1
SARGPGQGSSPLH
>TRBV19
ASKHSTPNYGYT
>TRBV20-1
SAHRAGANVLT
>TRBV7-8
ASSSTGTGANVLT